Below, 20 T cell receptor beta chains from the same sample are listed, as sequenced in a study of technical replicates of blood from a few donors. The repertoire was sequenced with immunoSEQ multiplex PCR; TCRdb's copy has only in-frame clones and lacks some. The top ten hold approximately 0.17% of the sample, which has tens of thousands of clones, 95% to 98% seen once. The sequenced material came from T cells isolated from PBMCs. These receptors originate from a human donor in good health.

Here the CDR3 DNA reads TGTGCCATCAGACAGACAGGGGTTGGGGAGACCCAGTACTTC. This translates into CAIRQTGVGETQYF. The rearrangement links TRBV10-3 to TRBJ2-5; 8 bases agree with TRBD1. Germline CDR1 and CDR2: ENHRY and SYGVKD. After removal of 6 bases from V and 5 bases from J, the junction contained 8 bases not matched to a gene. The CDR3 is made up of 14 amino acids.

The CDR3 protein is CASSRPDRDDYGYTF. Here the CDR3 DNA reads TGTGCCAGCAGCCGACCGGACAGGGACGACTATGGCTACACCTTC. The rearrangement uses TRBV4-2 and TRBJ1-2; 8 bases are shared with TRBD1. The CDR3 is made up of 15 amino acids. Germline trimming cut 4 bases from V and 3 bases from J; bases unmatched to any gene: 7. Germline V gene lookup returns CDR1 LGHNA and CDR2 YNFKEQ.

The rearrangement joins TRBV4-1 to TRBJ2-3, with a tentative D call TRBD2 (5 bases). Trimming removed 0 bases at V and 4 bases at J, with 17 bases between. The CDR3 is 17 residues long. CDR1 and CDR2 (germline): MGHRA, YSYEKL. CDR3 loop: CASSQDERPSWADTQYF. The CDR3, as DNA: TGCGCCAGCAGCCAAGATGAAAGGCCTAGCTGGGCAGATACGCAGTATTTT.

This chain joins TRBV13 and TRBJ2-2; 7 bases map to TRBD2. The V segment lost 1 base and the J segment 1 base; nucleotides outside the gene matches: 9. Germline assignment: CDR1 PRHDT and CDR2 FYEKMQ (reference sequence). The CDR3 consists of 18 residues. The CDR3 region has the DNA TGTGCCAGCAGCTTAGACGGCGGGAGCCATCGGAACACCGGGGAGCTGTTTTTT. It codes for CASSLDGGSHRNTGELFF.

The V call is TRBV11-3, the J call TRBJ1-3, with unresolved D. Germline loops: CDR1 SGHNT, CDR2 YENEEA. The V and J ends lost 0 bases and 0 bases respectively, with 9 bases between them. CDR3 size: 16 residues. CDR3 region: CASSLDKTLSGNTIYF. The CDR3 DNA follows: TGTGCCAGCAGCTTAGATAAGACACTCTCTGGAAACACCATATATTTT.

The chain recombines TRBV2 with TRBJ1-1; D uncertain. Germline V lookup: CDR1 SNHLY, CDR2 FYNNEI. CDR3 length: 15 residues. Between the trimmed V and J ends, which lost 7 bases and 4 bases, there was a span of 19 bases. The CDR3 reads CASTRVGPEGTEAFF. In DNA, the CDR3 is TGTGCCAGCACTCGAGTAGGACCTGAGGGCACTGAAGCTTTCTTT.

The chain recombines TRBV5-1 with TRBJ1-1, with a weak D call TRBD1 (6 bases). This CDR3 comprises 14 residues. Germline-derived CDR1 and CDR2 are SGHRS and YFSETQ. Trimming stripped 4 bases from V and 1 base from J, with 11 bases between. The CDR3 sequence is CASSPGQKNTEAFF. DNA for the CDR3: TGCGCCAGCAGCCCAGGACAGAAGAACACTGAAGCTTTCTTT.

V usage is TRBV2 and J usage is TRBJ1-5, with D possibly TRBD1 on 5 matching bases. This CDR3 has 14 residues. Trimming removed 5 bases at V and 1 base at J, with 9 bases between. Looked up from germline, CDR1 is SNHLY and CDR2 is FYNNEI. The CDR3 DNA sequence: TGTGCCAGCAGTTCCCAGGGAAGCAATCAGCCCCAGCATTTT. Residues: CASSSQGSNQPQHF.

This clone appeared once. The chain recombines TRBV2 with TRBJ2-1; D is unresolved. CDR3 length: 14 amino acids. The germline V gene has CDR1 SNHLY and CDR2 FYNNEI. The ends were cut back, 7 bases at V and 4 bases at J, with 14 bases in the middle. The CDR3: CASTPQSRYNEQFF. The CDR3 DNA follows: TGTGCCAGCACTCCCCAATCGAGATACAATGAGCAGTTCTTC.

The rearrangement links TRBV6-5 to TRBJ1-1; a possible D gene is TRBD1 (6 bases). Germline V gene lookup returns CDR1 MNHEY and CDR2 SVGAGI. The CDR3 spans 14 residues. Trimming took off 7 bases at V and 10 bases at J, with 22 bases between the two ends. CDR3 sequence (DNA): TGTGCCAGCACAACCGGGACACCCCGTATTGGAGCTTTCTTT. Amino acid sequence: CASTTGTPRIGAFF.

This chain links TRBV2 with TRBJ2-1; no clear D gene. The CDR3 totals 13 residues. In germline, CDR1 is SNHLY, CDR2 FYNNEI. Trimming pared 7 bases from V and 6 bases from J, leaving 13 bases between. CDR3 amino acids: CASTLGPGNEQFF. CDR3 nucleotides: TGTGCCAGCACTCTGGGCCCTGGCAATGAGCAGTTCTTC.

The V gene is TRBV29-1, the J gene TRBJ1-2; 7 bases map to TRBD1. This CDR3 spans 14 amino acids. V lost 7 bases to trimming and J lost 3 bases; unmatched junction nucleotides: 11. CDR1 is SQVTM and CDR2 is ANQGSEA in the germline V gene. The CDR3 coding sequence is TGCAGCGGGACAACGACAGGGAATGACTATGGCTACACCTTC. Translating it yields CSGTTTGNDYGYTF.

V and J are TRBV9 and TRBJ2-2, with D perhaps matching TRBD2 (6 bases). V gave up 0 bases and J gave up 7 bases, with 16 bases separating them. The CDR3 sequence is 16 residues long. Germline CDR1 SGDLS, CDR2 YYNGEE. The CDR3 sequence is CASSVGRHLAVGELFF. The CDR3 coding sequence is TGTGCCAGCAGCGTAGGCCGCCACTTAGCGGTCGGGGAGCTGTTTTTT.

V usage is TRBV28 and J usage is TRBJ1-2; TRBD1 matches at 7 bases. Germline loops: CDR1 MDHEN, CDR2 SYDVKM. The CDR3 has 14 amino acids. Unmatched junction bases numbered 7, after V lost 4 bases and J lost 5 bases. CDR3 region: CASSSPTGSYGYTF. The CDR3 DNA sequence: TGTGCCAGCAGTTCTCCGACAGGGAGTTATGGCTACACCTTC.

The V call is TRBV5-1, the J call TRBJ2-3, with 10 positions matching TRBD2. The J segment lost 8 bases and the V segment lost 7 bases, leaving 16 bases of the junction unmatched. In germline, CDR1 is SGHRS, CDR2 YFSETQ. The CDR3 runs 16 residues. The CDR3 nucleotides are TGCGCCAGCTCGGCGGACCTAAGCGGGGGGGGAGGTACGCAGTATTTT. It is translated as CASSADLSGGGGTQYF.

This clone appeared once. This chain joins TRBV11-3 and TRBJ1-2; D ambiguous. Trimming removed 0 bases at V and 6 bases at J, with 8 bases between. CDR1 and CDR2 (germline): SGHNT, YENEEA. The CDR3 has 13 residues. This chain's CDR3 is CASSLDHGDGYTF. Here the CDR3 DNA reads TGTGCCAGCAGCTTAGACCACGGGGATGGCTACACCTTC.

The chain employs TRBV29-1 and TRBJ1-2; tentatively, D is TRBD1 (6 bases). The germline gives CDR1 SQVTM, CDR2 ANQGSEA. The CDR3 is 11 residues long. Trimming removed 5 bases from V and 6 bases from J, with 10 bases in between. CDR3 protein: CSVSGVDGYTF. The CDR3, as DNA: TGCAGCGTTTCAGGGGTTGATGGCTACACCTTC.

V is TRBV9 and J is TRBJ2-5; tentative D call: TRBD2 (6 bases). Trimming cost V 3 bases and J 0 bases, with 6 bases left between them. The CDR3 has 13 amino acids. Per germline, CDR1 SGDLS and CDR2 YYNGEE. Written as DNA, the CDR3 is TGTGCCAGCAGCGCGGGGGACCAAGAGACCCAGTACTTC. This gives the protein CASSAGDQETQYF.

The CDR3 sequence: CASTPGRYNEQFF. In DNA form, the CDR3 reads TGTGCCAGCACCCCGGGTAGATACAATGAGCAGTTCTTC. V and J are TRBV6-5 and TRBJ2-1; no definite D call. Germline V gives CDR1 MNHEY, CDR2 SVGAGI. V was shortened by 7 bases and J by 4 bases, with 11 bases between the two germline ends. The CDR3 sequence is 13 residues long.

The chain recombines TRBV6-6 with TRBJ1-2, with 7 bases that match TRBD1. Germline loops: CDR1 MNHNY, CDR2 SVGAGI (reference sequence). The CDR3 consists of 13 residues. V lost 4 bases to trimming and J lost 6 bases; unmatched junction nucleotides: 5. As DNA, the CDR3 is TGTGCCAGCAGTTTTACAGGGGTGGATGGCTACACCTTC. This sequence encodes CASSFTGVDGYTF.